The sequence of this T cell receptor beta chain was determined in a study of CD8 T cells in ankylosing spondylitis. Broader study findings: Reports say disease-linked clones showed up significantly more in matched ankylosing spondylitis synovial fluid. Characteristic, it appeared, of ankylosing spondylitis blood was a TCR beta motif of fewer than 10 highly homologous variants.

This clonotype was counted between two and nine times. Its antigen remains unidentified. Germline is not matched at one junction end, which may reflect a read error. Each CDR3 protein is one row after TCRdb ran MiXCR on the 5' RACE reads. The table includes fewer than 550,000 distinct CDR3 sequences, roughly 5.2% detected once. The CDR3 is made up of 15 amino acids. Germline V lookup: CDR1 SSHAT, CDR2 FNYEAQ (reference sequence). The sample comprised blood, either unsorted or a sorted T cell fraction (not recorded which). The receptor comes from a male donor with ankylosing spondylitis. The J gene is TRBJ2-1, the V gene TRBV7-7; either TRBD1 or TRBD2 may supply D (5 bases each). CDR3 sequence: CASSPGLARYNEQFF. CDR3 coding DNA: TGTGCTAGCAGTCCGGGGCTAGCAAGGTACAATGAGCAGTTCTTC.